The rows below give T cell receptor beta chains drawn from one sample of a study of blood T cell repertoires in COVID-19. Here immunoSEQ multiplex PCR was the method, and the copy in TCRdb shows in-frame clones only, minus some. The table has roughly 140,000 clones, around 84% seen once. Input material: peripheral blood. The source of these receptors is a human donor in a cohort sampled during active COVID-19. The CDR3 runs from the conserved cysteine through the conserved F or W. The D gene is left open where the match is weak. Some rows have no size entry. The others give once, few or many, or a class for an expanded clone.

J gene: TRBJ2-7; clone size: -; D gene: -; V gene: TRBV4-2; CDR3 DNA: TGTGCCAGCAGCCAAGATCGCAGGAGGGACGAGCAGTACTTC; CDR3 protein: CASSQDRRRDEQYF
J gene: TRBJ2-3; clone size: -; D gene: -; V gene: TRBV18; CDR3 DNA: TGTGCCAGCTCCCCACCTACCAGCGCTAGCACAGATACGCAGTATTTT; CDR3 protein: CASSPPTSASTDTQYF
J gene: TRBJ1-5; clone size: -; D gene: -; V gene: TRBV29-1; CDR3 DNA: TGCAGCGCCGAGACAGGCCCCAATCAGCCCCAGCATTTT; CDR3 protein: CSAETGPNQPQHF
J gene: TRBJ2-1; clone size: -; D gene: -; V gene: TRBV3-1/TRBV3-2; CDR3 DNA: TGTGCCAGCAGCCCCTCTGACTGGTACAATGAGCAGTTCTTC; CDR3 protein: CASSPSDWYNEQFF
J gene: TRBJ1-6; clone size: few; D gene: TRBD1; V gene: TRBV6-2/TRBV6-3; CDR3 DNA: TGTGCCAGCAGTTACTTACCCGGGACAGACAATTCACCCCTCCACTTT; CDR3 protein: CASSYLPGTDNSPLHF
J gene: TRBJ2-7; clone size: -; D gene: -; V gene: TRBV30; CDR3 DNA: TGTGCCTGGGGACGGACAGTCTACGGGCAGTACTTC; CDR3 protein: CAWGRTVYGQYF
J gene: TRBJ1-3; clone size: -; D gene: TRBD1; V gene: TRBV3-1/TRBV3-2; CDR3 DNA: TGTGCCAGCAGTGCCGGGACAGGAGCCTCGGGGGCCTCTGGAAACACCATATATTTT; CDR3 protein: CASSAGTGASGASGNTIYF
J gene: TRBJ2-7; clone size: few; D gene: -; V gene: TRBV6-2/TRBV6-3; CDR3 DNA: TGTGCCAGCAGTTATGGGGGGTACGGCGAGCAGTACTTC; CDR3 protein: CASSYGGYGEQYF
J gene: TRBJ1-6; clone size: -; D gene: TRBD1; V gene: TRBV15; CDR3 DNA: TGTGCCACCAGGGGGGGGACAGGGAGCTCACCCCTCCACTTT; CDR3 protein: CATRGGTGSSPLHF
J gene: TRBJ2-2; clone size: -; D gene: -; V gene: TRBV5-1; CDR3 DNA: TGCGCCAGCAGCTTGATTGGGCTAATCCCGCGAGCGAACACCGGGGAGCTGTTTTTT; CDR3 protein: CASSLIGLIPRANTGELFF
J gene: TRBJ1-1; clone size: -; D gene: TRBD1; V gene: TRBV7-9; CDR3 DNA: TGTGCCAGCAGCCGTTCGACAGGGGCAGGGAACACTGAAGCTTTCTTT; CDR3 protein: CASSRSTGAGNTEAFF
J gene: TRBJ2-3; clone size: -; D gene: TRBD2; V gene: TRBV5-1; CDR3 DNA: TGCGCCAGCAGCTTGCTCGCGGGGGGGCCTGAGGAGACAGATACGCAGTATTTT; CDR3 protein: CASSLLAGGPEETDTQYF
J gene: TRBJ2-3; clone size: -; D gene: -; V gene: TRBV20-1; CDR3 DNA: TGCAGTGCCTGGCGGGCAGATACGCAGTATTTT; CDR3 protein: CSAWRADTQYF
J gene: TRBJ1-2; clone size: once; D gene: -; V gene: TRBV2; CDR3 DNA: TGTGCCAGCACCACGGGGGACGATAACTATGGCTACACCTTC; CDR3 protein: CASTTGDDNYGYTF
J gene: TRBJ1-4; clone size: -; D gene: -; V gene: TRBV5-1; CDR3 DNA: TGCGCCAGCAGCCCAAGGGGGGGAAGTTCTAATGAAAAACTGTTTTTT; CDR3 protein: CASSPRGGSSNEKLFF
J gene: TRBJ1-2; clone size: -; D gene: -; V gene: TRBV7-2; CDR3 DNA: TGTGCCAGTAAGACCGAGGGCGGCTATGGCTACACCTTC; CDR3 protein: CASKTEGGYGYTF
J gene: TRBJ1-5; clone size: -; D gene: TRBD1; V gene: TRBV12-3/TRBV12-4; CDR3 DNA: TGTGCCAGCAGAGGACAGGGGGCTCAGCCCCAGCATTTT; CDR3 protein: CASRGQGAQPQHF
J gene: TRBJ1-2; clone size: -; D gene: -; V gene: TRBV7-2; CDR3 DNA: TGTGCCAGCAGCTTAACGCCAGCGAGGTTAGGGGATGGCTACACCTTC; CDR3 protein: CASSLTPARLGDGYTF
J gene: TRBJ1-6; clone size: once; D gene: -; V gene: TRBV30; CDR3 DNA: TGTGCCTGGAGGGCAGCGTACTCCTATAATTCACCCCTCCACTTT; CDR3 protein: CAWRAAYSYNSPLHF
J gene: TRBJ1-3; clone size: -; D gene: -; V gene: TRBV7-2; CDR3 DNA: TGTGCCAGCAGCTTACCTTCGGGGTCTGGAAACACCATATATTTT; CDR3 protein: CASSLPSGSGNTIYF
J gene: TRBJ2-2; clone size: -; D gene: -; V gene: TRBV27; CDR3 DNA: TGTGCCAGCAGTTTAATCGGGGGCGGGGAGCTGTTTTTT; CDR3 protein: CASSLIGGGELFF
J gene: TRBJ1-1; clone size: once; D gene: -; V gene: TRBV12-3/TRBV12-4; CDR3 DNA: TGTGCCAGCGGCCGTAGCACTGACACTGAAGCTTTCTTT; CDR3 protein: CASGRSTDTEAFF
J gene: TRBJ2-1; clone size: -; D gene: -; V gene: TRBV7-3; CDR3 DNA: TGTGCCAGCAGCGCCCCGGGCGGGGAGCAGTTCTTC; CDR3 protein: CASSAPGGEQFF
J gene: TRBJ1-1; clone size: -; D gene: TRBD1; V gene: TRBV11-2; CDR3 DNA: TGTGCCAGCAGCCCCGAGGGTACAGGGGGGACTGAAGCTTTCTTT; CDR3 protein: CASSPEGTGGTEAFF
J gene: TRBJ2-7; clone size: -; D gene: TRBD1; V gene: TRBV6-5; CDR3 DNA: TGTGCCAGCAGTTGGGGACAGGGGGCTCGGGAGCAGTACTTC; CDR3 protein: CASSWGQGAREQYF
J gene: TRBJ1-2; clone size: -; D gene: TRBD1; V gene: TRBV6-5; CDR3 DNA: TGTGCCAGCAGTCGTGGGACAGTTAACTATGGCTACACCTTC; CDR3 protein: CASSRGTVNYGYTF
J gene: TRBJ1-1; clone size: -; D gene: -; V gene: TRBV7-2; CDR3 DNA: TGTGCCAGCAGCCTCCGAGGCGCTCCGGAGGCTTTCTTT; CDR3 protein: CASSLRGAPEAFF
J gene: TRBJ1-2; clone size: -; D gene: -; V gene: TRBV27; CDR3 DNA: TGTGCCAGCAGTCTTACGGGAGGATATGGCTACACCTTC; CDR3 protein: CASSLTGGYGYTF
J gene: TRBJ2-5; clone size: -; D gene: TRBD2; V gene: TRBV6-1; CDR3 DNA: TGTGCCAGCAGTGCGCTGACTAGCGGGGGAGGAGAGACCCAGTACTTC; CDR3 protein: CASSALTSGGGETQYF
J gene: TRBJ1-2; clone size: once; D gene: -; V gene: TRBV12-3/TRBV12-4; CDR3 DNA: TGTGCCAGCAGTAAACAGTATGGCTACACCTTC; CDR3 protein: CASSKQYGYTF
J gene: TRBJ2-7; clone size: -; D gene: TRBD2; V gene: TRBV4-3; CDR3 DNA: TGCGCCAGCAGCCAAGCCATACTAGCGGGGGGCTACGAGCAGTACTTC; CDR3 protein: CASSQAILAGGYEQYF
J gene: TRBJ2-7; clone size: -; D gene: -; V gene: TRBV29-1; CDR3 DNA: TGCAGCGTCGGGGGACTCTTTTCCTACGAGCAGTACTTC; CDR3 protein: CSVGGLFSYEQYF
J gene: TRBJ1-3; clone size: -; D gene: -; V gene: TRBV30; CDR3 DNA: TGTGCCTGGACCGCCGGGCGGGGAGGAAACACCATATATTTT; CDR3 protein: CAWTAGRGGNTIYF
J gene: TRBJ1-1; clone size: -; D gene: -; V gene: TRBV2; CDR3 DNA: TGTGCCAGCAAAGGCAGGAACGCTGAAGCTTTCTTT; CDR3 protein: CASKGRNAEAFF
J gene: TRBJ1-5; clone size: -; D gene: -; V gene: TRBV19; CDR3 DNA: TGTGCCAGTAGGAGGGGGTCCGGTCAGCCCCAGCATTTT; CDR3 protein: CASRRGSGQPQHF
J gene: TRBJ1-1; clone size: -; D gene: TRBD1; V gene: TRBV10-3; CDR3 DNA: TGTGCCATCAGTGCGGGACAGGGGAACACTGAAGCTTTCTTT; CDR3 protein: CAISAGQGNTEAFF
J gene: TRBJ1-1; clone size: -; D gene: TRBD1; V gene: TRBV6-6; CDR3 DNA: TGTGCCAGCACCTATGGGACAGGGGGCACTGAAGCTTTCTTT; CDR3 protein: CASTYGTGGTEAFF
J gene: TRBJ2-1; clone size: -; D gene: TRBD2; V gene: TRBV15; CDR3 DNA: TGTGCCACCAGCATCCGGACTAGCGGGACCGGCCGACATGAGCAGTTCTTC; CDR3 protein: CATSIRTSGTGRHEQFF
J gene: TRBJ1-3; clone size: -; D gene: -; V gene: TRBV3-1/TRBV3-2; CDR3 DNA: TGTGCCAGCCTGTGGGAGAAAGACTCTGGAAACACCATATATTTT; CDR3 protein: CASLWEKDSGNTIYF
J gene: TRBJ2-7; clone size: -; D gene: -; V gene: TRBV12-5; CDR3 DNA: TGTGCTAGTGGCCTCCTACGGGTTATAAGTTACGAGCAGTACTTC; CDR3 protein: CASGLLRVISYEQYF
J gene: TRBJ2-1; clone size: many; D gene: TRBD2; V gene: TRBV9; CDR3 DNA: TGTGCCAGCAGCCTCGGGGGGTACCACAGTGAGCAGTTCTTC; CDR3 protein: CASSLGGYHSEQFF
J gene: TRBJ2-1; clone size: -; D gene: -; V gene: TRBV19; CDR3 DNA: TGTGCCAGTAGTACCTACAGGGTCGGGTCCTACAATGAGCAGTTCTTC; CDR3 protein: CASSTYRVGSYNEQFF
J gene: TRBJ2-2; clone size: -; D gene: -; V gene: TRBV4-2; CDR3 DNA: TGTGCCAGCAGCCAAGTGGGGTTGTGGGCTAGCGCGGGCACCGGGGAGCTGTTTTTT; CDR3 protein: CASSQVGLWASAGTGELFF
J gene: TRBJ2-7; clone size: -; D gene: TRBD1; V gene: TRBV9; CDR3 DNA: TGTGCCAGCAGCCCCCGACAGGGTAGGAACGAGCAGTACTTC; CDR3 protein: CASSPRQGRNEQYF
J gene: TRBJ1-2; clone size: few; D gene: -; V gene: TRBV28; CDR3 DNA: TGTGCCAGCAGTTTGGCCCCGATCTATGGCTACACCTTC; CDR3 protein: CASSLAPIYGYTF
J gene: TRBJ1-3; clone size: -; D gene: -; V gene: TRBV28; CDR3 DNA: TGTGCCAGCAGTTTATTTCAGGGCGGAAACACCATATATTTT; CDR3 protein: CASSLFQGGNTIYF
J gene: TRBJ2-5; clone size: -; D gene: -; V gene: TRBV13; CDR3 DNA: TGTGCCAGCTCCTTAGGGGGGGCCGCCTCGTACCAAGAGACCCAGTACTTC; CDR3 protein: CASSLGGAASYQETQYF
J gene: TRBJ1-2; clone size: -; D gene: -; V gene: TRBV18; CDR3 DNA: TGTGCCAGCTCACCACCGGGGAGCTGGGGAGGCTACACCTTC; CDR3 protein: CASSPPGSWGGYTF
J gene: TRBJ1-5; clone size: -; D gene: TRBD1; V gene: TRBV5-1; CDR3 DNA: TGCGCCACCCGACAGGGCCGTTATCGCAATCAGCCCCAGCATTTT; CDR3 protein: CATRQGRYRNQPQHF
J gene: TRBJ2-2; clone size: -; D gene: -; V gene: TRBV6-2/TRBV6-3; CDR3 DNA: TGTGCCAGCAGCCGCCAGGGTGGAGCCGGGGAGCTGTTTTTT; CDR3 protein: CASSRQGGAGELFF
J gene: TRBJ1-2; clone size: -; D gene: -; V gene: TRBV11-2; CDR3 DNA: TGTGCCAGCAGCTTTTCAGGGAACTATGGCTACACCTTC; CDR3 protein: CASSFSGNYGYTF
J gene: TRBJ1-1; clone size: few; D gene: -; V gene: TRBV10-3; CDR3 DNA: TGTGCCATCAGTGAGTGGCCTGCCGTTTTCTTT; CDR3 protein: CAISEWPAVFF
J gene: TRBJ1-1; clone size: few; D gene: -; V gene: TRBV11-2; CDR3 DNA: TGTGCCAGCAGCTTCCCCCCGCAGGGGTACACTGAAGCTTTCTTT; CDR3 protein: CASSFPPQGYTEAFF
J gene: TRBJ1-4; clone size: few; D gene: -; V gene: TRBV19; CDR3 DNA: TGTGCCAGTAGTACCTGGAGAGTGCAAACTAATGAAAAACTGTTTTTT; CDR3 protein: CASSTWRVQTNEKLFF
J gene: TRBJ1-1; clone size: -; D gene: -; V gene: TRBV29-1; CDR3 DNA: TGCAGCGTCCCGGACCTTGGGAGGGGGAGTGGGACTGAAGCTTTCTTT; CDR3 protein: CSVPDLGRGSGTEAFF
J gene: TRBJ1-5; clone size: -; D gene: -; V gene: TRBV6-2/TRBV6-3; CDR3 DNA: TGTGCCAGCAGTTACGCGGGGAACACAGACAATCAGCCCCAGCATTTT; CDR3 protein: CASSYAGNTDNQPQHF
J gene: TRBJ1-4; clone size: -; D gene: TRBD1; V gene: TRBV30; CDR3 DNA: TGTGCCTGGAACAGGGGTGGTGGGGAAAAACTGTTTTTT; CDR3 protein: CAWNRGGGEKLFF